The clone carrying this T cell receptor beta chain was recorded a few times. Its antigen is not identified. From germline, CDR1 is SGHVS and CDR2 FQNEAQ. With 1 base removed from V and 4 bases from J, the gap between germline ends came to 9 bases. The CDR3 extends over 14 amino acids. There were TCR beta CDR3 regions amplified from RNA transcripts. The HTBI primer set was used in a first-round RT-PCR of the TCR CDR3. TCRdb re-called the multiplex PCR reads with MiXCR, one entry per CDR3 protein. The sample has about 610,000 distinct CDR3 sequences, around 15% seen once; the top ten hold 2.5% to 4%. The data derive from a study of T cells in Graves' hyperthyroidism and ophthalmopathy. Study-wide context: Prior to any treatment, at the point of initial diagnosis, peripheral blood was collected. Overall study findings and caveats: Stable hyperthyroidism was separated from ophthalmopathy by a model based on 13 V-J features. Most thyroid clonotypes expanded above 0.001 were also detected in blood.

Individuals with ophthalmopathy presented a Clinical Activity Score of at least 3, a NOSPECS grade of at least 4 and a duration under 3 months. The rearrangement links TRBV7-8 to TRBJ2-3; D may be TRBD1 (6 bases). This sequence was found in a woman aged 40 to 49 with Graves' ophthalmopathy. Sequenced: blood. The chain's CDR3 is CASSLGTGSDTQYF. The CDR3 bases are TGTGCCAGCAGCTTAGGCACAGGGTCAGATACGCAGTATTTT.